The 23 T cell receptor beta chains in this list originate from one sample, sequenced in a study of shared clonotypes between healthy human individuals. Clones were read by immunoSEQ multiplex PCR, and TCRdb kept only the in-frame ones, dropping some. The table shows about 1.5 million clones, with 98% occurring only once. The specimen sequenced was naive CD4+ T cells sorted from blood. Documented subset: CD45RA+ positively selected. These receptors were taken from a man between 25 and 39 years old in good health.

This chain uses TRBV30 with TRBJ1-5, with D hard to call. Germline CDR1 GTSNPN, CDR2 SVGIG (reference sequence). CDR3 length equals 13 residues. Trimming stripped 2 bases from V and 7 bases from J, with 12 bases between. The CDR3 DNA sequence: TGTGCCTGGAGTAACGGAGGGTACCAGCCCCAGCATTTT. It specifies CAWSNGGYQPQHF. The complete variable domain, with remaining parts taken from reference TRBV30 and TRBJ1-5, reads SQTIHQWPATLVQPVGSPLSLECTVEGTSNPNLYWYRQAAGRGLQLLFYSVGIGQISSEVPQNLSASRPQDRQFILSSKKLLLSDSGFYLCAWSNGGYQPQHFGDGTRLSIL.

The chain carries TRBV5-4 and TRBJ1-4; D is unclear. The CDR3 extends over 13 amino acids. CDR1 and CDR2 from the germline V gene are SGHNT and YYREEE (reference sequence). V was trimmed by 0 bases and J by 8 bases, leaving 8 bases between them. The DNA of the CDR3 is TGTGCCAGCAGCTTGGCGAGGCAGGAAAAACTGTTTTTT. Encoded protein: CASSLARQEKLFF.

The chain combines TRBV5-1 with TRBJ2-7, with D uncertain. From germline, CDR1 is SGHRS and CDR2 YFSETQ. Trimming removed 5 bases from V and 4 bases from J, with 16 bases in between. The CDR3 runs 14 residues. CDR3 sequence (DNA): TGCGCCAGCAGAGACGGCGTCGCCTCGTACGAGCAGTACTTC. It encodes CASRDGVASYEQYF.

This clone was counted once. V is TRBV27 and J is TRBJ2-1; possible D gene TRBD1, 6 bases. Germline values: CDR1 MNHEY, CDR2 SMNVEV (reference sequence). With 6 bases removed from V and 1 base from J, the gap between germline ends came to 16 bases. The length of the CDR3 is 16 residues. In nucleotides, the CDR3 is TGTGCCAGCAGCCCCCTAATAGGGGGTTCCTACAATGAGCAGTTCTTC. This codes for CASSPLIGGSYNEQFF.

The gene calls are TRBV5-4 and TRBJ2-1; 10 bases fit TRBD2. The germline CDR1 and CDR2 sequences are SGHNT and YYREEE (reference sequence). This CDR3 is built from 15 residues. The V and J ends lost 0 bases and 7 bases, in that order; junction bases with no gene match: 4. The CDR3 DNA is TGTGCCAGCAGCTTGGGCGGACTAGCGGAAAATGAGCAGTTCTTC. It specifies CASSLGGLAENEQFF.

This chain connects TRBV9 to TRBJ2-7; TRBD2 agrees at 9 bases. Germline-derived CDR1 and CDR2 are SGDLS and YYNGEE. Trimming removed 2 bases from V and 0 bases from J; junction bases left unmatched: 3. This CDR3 region has 15 residues. The CDR3 sequence is CASSVSGSLSYEQYF. As DNA, the CDR3 is TGTGCCAGCAGCGTTAGCGGGAGCCTCTCCTACGAGCAGTACTTC.

The J gene is TRBJ1-4, the V gene TRBV6-1; perhaps TRBD1 as D (6 bases). The CDR3 has 15 residues. The germline V gene has CDR1 MNHNS and CDR2 SASEGT. V dropped 5 bases and J dropped 7 bases, with 17 bases sitting between them. The CDR3 nucleotides read TGTGCCAGCAGTCCCGCAGGGGATGCGTCTGAAAAACTGTTTTTT. It encodes CASSPAGDASEKLFF.

The chain is built from TRBV4-1 and TRBJ2-1; the D gene is possibly TRBD1 (5 bases). There are 18 residues in the CDR3. V was cut by 1 base and J by 10 bases, with 26 bases left in between. Germline assignment: CDR1 MGHRA and CDR2 YSYEKL. The CDR3 nucleotides are TGCGCCAGCAGCCAAGTTGCCACGTTGGACACGACCAAGAAGGAGCAGTTCTTC. The encoded protein is CASSQVATLDTTKKEQFF.

The rearrangement uses TRBV5-1 and TRBJ1-5; no clear D. This CDR3 is 13 amino acids long. V lost 3 bases and J lost 7, with 11 bases in between. Germline CDR1 reads SGHRS; CDR2 reads YFSETQ. CDR3 DNA sequence: TGCGCCAGCAGCTATTATGGTGAGCAGCCCCAGCATTTT. Its translation: CASSYYGEQPQHF.

The rearrangement uses TRBV27 and TRBJ1-1; 8 bases agree with TRBD1. CDR1 and CDR2 from the germline V gene are MNHEY and SMNVEV (reference sequence). The CDR3 length is 21 residues. J lost 4 bases, V lost 3 bases, and 25 bases had no gene match. The CDR3 protein is CASSLSGTGLLPANGRTEAFF. CDR3 nucleotides: TGTGCCAGCAGTTTGTCCGGGACAGGCCTGCTCCCGGCCAATGGGCGCACTGAAGCTTTCTTT.

The sample holds one count of this clone. This chain uses TRBV2 with TRBJ2-2, with D unresolved. CDR3 length: 13 amino acids. The V end was cut by 2 bases, the J end by 11 bases, with 12 bases between. Germline loops: CDR1 SNHLY, CDR2 FYNNEI. The CDR3 DNA reads TGTGCCAGCAGTGAATATCGGACCTCAGAGCTGTTTTTT. It translates to CASSEYRTSELFF.

The V and J genes are TRBV7-2 and TRBJ2-2, with D perhaps matching TRBD2 (6 bases). The germline V and J ends were trimmed by 5 bases and 7 bases, with 17 bases remaining between them. This CDR3 has 15 residues. Germline V gene sequence: CDR1 SGHTA, CDR2 FQGNSA. The CDR3 bases are TGTGCCAGCAGCCCAACTAGCCTTAACGGCGGGGAGCTGTTTTTT. This encodes CASSPTSLNGGELFF.

V usage is TRBV6-6 and J usage is TRBJ2-5; weak D call: TRBD2 (5 bases). With 2 bases removed from V and 2 bases from J, the gap between germline ends came to 9 bases. CDR3 length: 14 amino acids. The germline V gene has CDR1 MNHNY and CDR2 SVGAGI (reference sequence). The CDR3 is CASSYAGQQETQYF. As DNA, the CDR3 is TGTGCCAGCAGTTACGCGGGTCAGCAAGAGACCCAGTACTTC.

This clone appeared a single time. This chain connects TRBV6-5 to TRBJ1-1; D possibly corresponds to TRBD1 (5 bases). This CDR3 has 13 amino acids. V lost 5 bases to trimming and J lost 8 bases, with 15 bases between them. Germline V CDR1 and CDR2: MNHEY, SVGAGI. The CDR3: CASSKKNRPEAFF. In DNA, the CDR3 is TGTGCCAGCAGTAAAAAAAACAGGCCCGAAGCTTTCTTT.

This clone was detected only once. The chain is built from TRBV5-1 and TRBJ2-3; tentative D call: TRBD2 (6 bases). Trimming pared 0 bases from V and 4 bases from J, leaving 15 bases between. Germline values: CDR1 SGHRS, CDR2 YFSETQ. The CDR3 runs to 16 residues. The CDR3 DNA follows: TGCGCCAGCAGCTTGGCCAAGGCGGGGTGGGCAGATACGCAGTATTTT. The encoded protein is CASSLAKAGWADTQYF. Supplemented by reference TRBV5-1 and TRBJ2-3, the full variable domain reads KAGVTQTPRYLIKTRGQQVTLSCSPISGHRSVSWYQQTPGQGLQFLFEYFSETQRNKGNFPGRFSGRQFSNSRSEMNVSTLELGDSALYLCASSLAKAGWADTQYFGPGTRLTVL.

CDR3 in DNA: TGTGCCAGCAGCTCTACCCCGACCTCCTCGATCTACGAGCAGTACTTC. This translates into CASSSTPTSSIYEQYF. The chain carries TRBV5-4 and TRBJ2-7, with unresolved D. Germline V gene sequence: CDR1 SGHNT, CDR2 YYREEE (reference sequence). This CDR3 has 16 amino acids. Deletions cut 3 bases from V and 3 bases from J, with 19 bases between.

This sequence joins TRBV15 and TRBJ2-7; possible D gene TRBD1, 6 bases. Looked up from germline, CDR1 is LNHNV and CDR2 is YYDKDF (reference sequence). V was shortened by 6 bases and J by 0 bases, with 12 bases between the two germline ends. The CDR3 is 14 amino acids. The CDR3 here is CATRRDIISYEQYF. CDR3 nucleotides: TGTGCCACCAGAAGGGACATCATCTCCTACGAGCAGTACTTC.

About this clone itself: The same CDR3 also results from other DNA sequences found in this sample. The chain joins TRBV5-1 to TRBJ2-1; 13 positions match TRBD2. V dropped 5 bases and J dropped 4; count of bases not matched to a gene: 0. The CDR3 is 14 amino acids. Germline CDR1 reads SGHRS; CDR2 reads YFSETQ. CDR3 bases: TGCGCCAGCAGGGGACTAGCGGGGTACAATGAGCAGTTCTTC. Its translation: CASRGLAGYNEQFF.

As DNA, the CDR3 is TGCGCCAGCAGCTCGGCTTTGGGGGCTGGGTATGGCTACACCTTC. This encodes CASSSALGAGYGYTF. The chain has TRBV5-1 and TRBJ1-2, with D tentatively TRBD1 (6 bases). The V end lost 3 bases, the J end lost 5 bases, and 17 bases lay between the germline ends. The CDR3 extends over 15 amino acids. CDR1 and CDR2 from the germline V gene are SGHRS and YFSETQ.

The rearrangement uses TRBV10-3 and TRBJ2-7; no clear D. The CDR3 is 13 residues long. CDR1 ENHRY and CDR2 SYGVKD come from the germline V gene. Trimming left V 0 bases short and J 6 bases short, with 9 bases between. Here the CDR3 reads CAISESLAGEQYF. CDR3 nucleotide sequence: TGTGCCATCAGTGAGTCCCTCGCTGGCGAGCAGTACTTC.

CDR3 protein: CASLGSTPEKNEQFF. Written as DNA, the CDR3 is TGTGCCAGTCTTGGGTCTACCCCCGAGAAGAATGAGCAGTTCTTC. This chain uses TRBV2 with TRBJ2-1; D not resolved. This CDR3 is built from 15 residues. Germline loops: CDR1 SNHLY, CDR2 FYNNEI. Between the trimmed V and J ends, which lost 9 bases and 7 bases, there was a span of 22 bases. The whole variable domain, remainder taken from reference TRBV2 and TRBJ2-1, is EPEVTQTPSHQVTQMGQEVILRCVPISNHLYFYWYRQILGQKVEFLVSFYNNEISEKSEIFDDQFSVERPDGSNFTLKIRSTKLEDSAMYFCASLGSTPEKNEQFFGPGTRLTVL.

The chain has TRBV4-3 and TRBJ1-2; 7 bases are shared with TRBD1. The CDR3 sequence is 16 residues long. Germline V gene data show CDR1 as LGHNA and CDR2 as YSLEER. After removal of 0 bases from V and 1 base from J, the junction contained 5 bases not matched to a gene. Here the CDR3 reads CASSQERQGGNYGYTF. CDR3 DNA sequence: TGCGCCAGCAGCCAAGAGAGACAGGGAGGTAACTATGGCTACACCTTC.

A note on this clone: The same CDR3 arises from other DNA sequences in this sample as well. The chain carries TRBV7-9 and TRBJ2-2; tentatively, D is TRBD2 (7 bases). Trimming took 5 bases from V and 5 from J, leaving 12 bases between them. The CDR3 has 14 amino acids. The germline gives CDR1 SEHNR, CDR2 FQNEAQ (reference sequence). CDR3 loop: CASSLGRGTGELFF. The CDR3 coding sequence is TGTGCCAGCAGCCTAGGGAGGGGGACCGGGGAGCTGTTTTTT.